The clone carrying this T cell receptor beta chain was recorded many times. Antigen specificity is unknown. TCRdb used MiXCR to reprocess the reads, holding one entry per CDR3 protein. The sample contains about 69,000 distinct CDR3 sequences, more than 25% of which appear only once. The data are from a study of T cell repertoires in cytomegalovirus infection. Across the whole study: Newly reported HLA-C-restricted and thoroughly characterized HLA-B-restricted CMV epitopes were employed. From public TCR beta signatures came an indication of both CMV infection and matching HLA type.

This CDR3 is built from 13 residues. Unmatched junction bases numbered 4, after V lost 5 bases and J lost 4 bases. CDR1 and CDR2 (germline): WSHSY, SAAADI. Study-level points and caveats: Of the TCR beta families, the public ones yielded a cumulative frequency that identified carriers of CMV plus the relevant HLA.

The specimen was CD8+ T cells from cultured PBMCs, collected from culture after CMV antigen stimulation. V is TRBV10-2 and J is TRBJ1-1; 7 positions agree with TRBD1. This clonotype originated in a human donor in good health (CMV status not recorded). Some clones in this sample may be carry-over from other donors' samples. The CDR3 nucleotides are TGCGCCAGCAGTAGGGACAGTTCCACTGAAGCTTTCTTT. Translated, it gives CASSRDSSTEAFF.